Shown below are 14 T cell receptor beta chains from a single sample sequenced in a study of Graves' ophthalmopathy and Graves' hyperthyroidism. CDR3 regions of TCR beta were amplified from RNA transcripts. In the first round, RT-PCR was carried out with HTBI primers, and a multiplex PCR formed the second round. TCRdb redid the calling of the multiplex PCR reads with MiXCR, one entry per CDR3 protein. The sample carries 200,000 to 250,000 distinct CDR3 sequences, around 42% recorded once. The specimen was peripheral blood. These TCRs come from an adult man with Graves' ophthalmopathy.

This chain connects TRBV29-1 to TRBJ2-5; 9 bases are shared with TRBD1. The CDR3 consists of 15 residues. V lost 1 base, J lost 3 bases, and 6 bases stayed unmatched. The V gene's germline CDR1 is SQVTM and CDR2 ANQGSEA. CDR3 DNA sequence: TGCAGCGTTGAAGTTCCGGGACAGGGTGAAGAGACCCAGTACTTC. This translates into CSVEVPGQGEETQYF.

This clonotype was seen only a few times. The DNA of the CDR3 is TGTGCCAGCAGCCGCGGACAGGCAAGAGGCCAAGAGACCCAGTACTTC. Translating gives CASSRGQARGQETQYF. V usage is TRBV7-2 and J usage is TRBJ2-5; 7 nucleotides agree with TRBD1. Trimming took 5 bases from V and 1 from J; bases not matched to a gene: 10. Germline-derived CDR1 and CDR2 are SGHTA and FQGNSA. The CDR3 is 16 residues long. The variable domain in full, with the rest retrieved from reference TRBV7-2 and TRBJ2-5, is GAGVSQSPSNKVTEKGKDVELRCDPISGHTALYWYRQSLGQGLEFLIYFQGNSAPDKSGLPSDRFSAERTGGSVSTLTIQRTQQEDSAVYLCASSRGQARGQETQYFGPGTRLLVL.

The rearrangement uses TRBV4-3 and TRBJ2-6; D gene ambiguous. This CDR3 has 17 amino acids. The V and J ends lost 1 base and 0 bases respectively, with 10 bases between them. The germline CDR1 and CDR2 sequences are LGHNA and YSLEER. In DNA, the CDR3 is TGCGCCAGCAGCCAAGGTATTCGGTCCTCTGGGGCCAACGTCCTGACTTTC. Its translation is CASSQGIRSSGANVLTF.

A few counts support this clonotype. The V and J genes are TRBV5-1 and TRBJ2-5; 12 bases map to TRBD2. Germline trimming cut 4 bases from V and 7 bases from J; bases unmatched to any gene: 11. CDR1 and CDR2 (germline): SGHRS, YFSETQ. The CDR3 loop spans 16 amino acids. The CDR3 sequence: CASSPSGGGEDLTQYF. The CDR3 DNA reads TGCGCCAGCAGCCCTAGCGGGGGGGGCGAGGATTTGACCCAGTACTTC.

V and J are TRBV2 and TRBJ2-2, with 7 bases lining up with TRBD1. Germline-derived CDR1 and CDR2 are SNHLY and FYNNEI. The CDR3 length is 17 residues. The V segment lost 5 bases and the J segment 1 base; nucleotides outside the gene matches: 10. The CDR3 is CASSSFVGTVNTGELFF. DNA for the CDR3: TGTGCCAGCAGTTCATTCGTAGGGACAGTGAACACCGGGGAGCTGTTTTTT.

This chain links TRBV9 with TRBJ2-7; 9 positions agree with TRBD1. The germline gives CDR1 SGDLS, CDR2 YYNGEE. V lost 3 bases to trimming and J lost 7 bases; unmatched junction nucleotides: 20. The CDR3 is made up of 18 amino acids. The CDR3, as DNA: TGTGCCAGCAGCGCTACCGGGACAGGGACCCCCCTTACGGGGGAGCAGTACTTC. Residues: CASSATGTGTPLTGEQYF.

The sample holds a few counts of this clonotype. No DNA is shown, since the ends of the CDR3 on it are uncertain; the CDR3 is the one TCRdb lists. The rearrangement links TRBV6-5 to TRBJ1-1; the D call in the table, TRBD1, was not verified against the DNA. From its first to its last residue, the CDR3 has 15 amino acids. Looked up from germline, CDR1 is MNHEY and CDR2 is SVGAGI. This chain's CDR3 is CASSSSRGGNTEAFF.

There are a few counts of this clonotype. The chain employs TRBV25-1 and TRBJ2-2; D is unresolved. The CDR3 loop spans 13 amino acids. Per the germline V gene, CDR1 is MGHDK and CDR2 is SYGVNS. V lost 4 bases and J 5 bases, leaving 8 bases between the germline ends. For the CDR3, the DNA is TGTGCCAGCAGTGCAGATTGGACCGGGGAGCTGTTTTTT. This sequence encodes CASSADWTGELFF.

This chain joins TRBV13 and TRBJ1-2; 7 bases match TRBD1. With 1 base clipped from V and 8 bases from J, the junction kept 7 bases outside the gene matches. The CDR3 has 14 residues. Germline assignment: CDR1 PRHDT and CDR2 FYEKMQ (reference sequence). CDR3 DNA: TGTGCCAGCAGCTTAGTCGCAGGGGGAGACGGCTACACCTTC. Protein product: CASSLVAGGDGYTF.

This clonotype was recorded a few times. V and J are TRBV6-6 and TRBJ2-7, with 9 bases that match TRBD1. This CDR3 region has 13 residues. J gave up 3 bases and V 7 bases, and 4 bases lay outside the gene matches. Germline assignment: CDR1 MNHNY and CDR2 SVGAGI (reference sequence). DNA of the CDR3: TGTGCCAGCACCATGGACAGGGGCTACGAGCAGTACTTC. This encodes CASTMDRGYEQYF.

Notes on this clonotype: Sequence at one end of the junction differs from germline and may be a read error. The V gene is TRBV10-3, the J gene TRBJ1-3; the D is unclear. The CDR3 extends over 14 amino acids. Germline CDR1 ENHRY, CDR2 SYGVKD. The CDR3 is CASSYSRTGNTIYF. The CDR3 coding sequence is TGTGCCAGCAGTTACTCGAGGACTGGAAACACCATATATTTT.

The chain links TRBV20-1 to TRBJ2-5, with 9 bases that match TRBD2. J gave up 5 bases and V 3 bases, and 7 bases lay outside the gene matches. CDR1 and CDR2 from the germline V gene are DFQATT and SNEGSKA (reference sequence). The CDR3 runs 14 residues. The CDR3 loop is CSASSSGGLETQYF. The DNA for the CDR3 is TGCAGTGCTAGTTCGAGCGGGGGGCTGGAGACCCAGTACTTC.

The V and J genes are TRBV5-6 and TRBJ2-5; a weak D match, TRBD2 (6 bases). Germline CDR1 is SGHDT and CDR2 is YYEEEE. The CDR3 covers 16 residues. Trimming shortened V by 1 base and J by 6 bases, and 19 bases separated the two germline ends. The CDR3 DNA reads as TGTGCCAGCAGCTTGTCCGGAAGGGAGGTCGGAAAGACCCAGTACTTC. This codes for CASSLSGREVGKTQYF.

On this clonotype: One end of the junction is discordant with germline, which a read error may explain. The chain joins TRBV10-1 to TRBJ2-7; 8 bases fit TRBD2. Germline CDR1 and CDR2: WNHNN and SYGVQD (reference sequence). This CDR3 is built from 14 residues. CDR3 loop: CASSETSGAYGQYF. The CDR3 DNA reads TGCGCCAGCAGTGAAACTAGCGGAGCCTACGGGCAGTACTTC.